A single T cell receptor beta chain is shown here with its context. What it binds is unknown. Study processing details: Clinicopathological groups of papillary thyroid cancer showed CDR3 differences that were used to build a distant-metastasis classifier. TCRdb re-called clones via MiXCR from the PCR reads. Clone size and V and J calls follow TCRdb, not the original study. Of 45,000 to 65,000 clones listed, approximately 22% are singletons. This sample was included in a study of metastatic and nonmetastatic thyroid tumors. Study-wide context: A comparison of repertoires was made across blood and tumor or nodule tissue from malignant and benign thyroid patients. Study results and limitations: For both blood and tumor, malignant thyroid tumors reportedly showed significantly higher TCR beta diversity than benign nodules did.

The entire patient cohort was treatment-naive prior to thyroid surgery. CDR1 and CDR2 (germline): SGHAT, FQNNGV. The CDR3 loop spans 15 amino acids. V was trimmed by 1 base and J by 5 bases, leaving 12 bases between them. Specimen: blood. The genes are TRBV11-2 and TRBJ2-1, with no clear D. This clonotype was sampled from a female donor with papillary thyroid cancer or a benign thyroid nodule (not recorded which). Some clones in this sample may be carry-over from other donors' samples. This chain's CDR3 is CASSLVYGSHNEQFF. The CDR3 bases are TGTGCCAGCAGCTTAGTTTACGGATCCCACAATGAGCAGTTCTTC.